The next 29 T cell receptor beta chains were all read from a single sample in a study of T cell responses to AZD1222 COVID-19 vaccine. Only in-frame clones appear in the TCRdb table, and some are missing; sequencing was by immunoSEQ multiplex PCR. The sample holds about 160,000 clones, approximately 91% seen once. The sequences come from peripheral blood, collected on day 0 of AZD1222 vaccination. The receptor source for this set is an adult in good health.

The chain combines TRBV28 with TRBJ1-2; TRBD1 aligns across 10 bases. V lost 8 bases and J lost 8; bases outside the gene matches: 11. The germline V gene encodes CDR1 MDHEN and CDR2 SYDVKM. The CDR3 contains 14 residues. DNA for the CDR3: TGTGCCAGCGAGACTGGGACAGGGGATGCAGGCTACACCTTC. Its translation is CASETGTGDAGYTF.

The J gene is TRBJ1-2, the V gene TRBV9; D unclear. V gave up 3 bases and J gave up 6 bases, with 3 bases separating them. The germline gives CDR1 SGDLS, CDR2 YYNGEE. The CDR3 runs 10 residues. Written as DNA, the CDR3 is TGTGCCAGCAGCGGTAATGGCTACACCTTC. The encoded protein is CASSGNGYTF.

This rearrangement joins TRBV12-3 or TRBV12-4 to TRBJ2-7, with D possibly TRBD2 on 7 matching bases. V shed 3 bases and J shed 7 bases, with 10 bases lying between them. The CDR3 sequence is 12 residues long. The chain's CDR3 is CASSLGGTEQYF. CDR3 nucleotide sequence: TGTGCCAGCAGTTTGGGGGGGACAGAGCAGTACTTC.

V is TRBV7-9 and J is TRBJ1-5; no firm D call. V dropped 3 bases and J dropped 8 bases, with 8 bases sitting between them. CDR1 is SEHNR and CDR2 is FQNEAQ in the germline V gene (reference sequence). The CDR3 consists of 12 residues. CDR3 coding DNA: TGTGCCAGCAGCTTGTCAGGAAAGCCCCAGCATTTT. This sequence encodes CASSLSGKPQHF.

This chain uses TRBV27 with TRBJ2-7; 12 nucleotides align to TRBD2. The germline CDR1 and CDR2 sequences are MNHEY and SMNVEV (reference sequence). The CDR3 covers 15 residues. V trimming: 6 bases; J trimming: 2 bases; junction bases outside the gene matches: 5. The CDR3 sequence is CASRSTSGGTYEQYF. In nucleotides, the CDR3 is TGTGCCAGCAGATCGACTAGCGGGGGTACCTACGAGCAGTACTTC.

The chain carries TRBV4-3 and TRBJ2-1; 8 bases align to TRBD2. The V gene end was trimmed by 5 bases and the J gene end by 2 bases; junction bases not matched to a gene: 8. The CDR3 loop spans 16 amino acids. Germline V gives CDR1 LGHNA, CDR2 YSLEER. CDR3 sequence (DNA): TGCGCCAGCAGCATTCGAGCGGGAGCCCCCTACAATGAGCAGTTCTTC. This translates into CASSIRAGAPYNEQFF.

V usage is TRBV5-1 and J usage is TRBJ1-2, with a possible D match to TRBD1 (6 bases). Germline assignment: CDR1 SGHRS and CDR2 YFSETQ. CDR3 size: 18 residues. V lost 0 bases to trimming and J lost 2 bases, with 20 bases between them. The CDR3 loop is CASSLAVWDIQQNYGYTF. The CDR3 DNA reads as TGCGCCAGCAGCTTGGCCGTATGGGACATTCAACAGAACTATGGCTACACCTTC.

The chain is built from TRBV5-4 and TRBJ1-1; D is ambiguous. V was shortened by 3 bases and J by 5 bases, with 11 bases between the two germline ends. The CDR3 covers 13 residues. Germline V lookup: CDR1 SGHNT, CDR2 YYREEE (reference sequence). The CDR3 nucleotides read TGTGCCAGCAGCTCGCCCATGGTAACTGAAGCTTTCTTT. As protein: CASSSPMVTEAFF.

The V call is TRBV5-1, the J call TRBJ1-2; D uncertain. Germline CDR1 and CDR2: SGHRS and YFSETQ. This CDR3 is built from 12 residues. The V gene lost 1 base and the J gene lost 6 bases, with 7 bases spanning the gap. The CDR3 spells CASSLLADGYTF. CDR3 in DNA: TGCGCCAGCAGCTTGTTAGCGGATGGCTACACCTTC.

The table lists this clone with a count of one. V gene TRBV5-6 combines with J gene TRBJ1-3; D is possibly TRBD1 (6 bases). Trimming took off 0 bases at V and 4 bases at J, with 14 bases between the two ends. The CDR3 is 16 amino acids. Germline CDR1 and CDR2: SGHDT and YYEEEE. The CDR3 region is CASSLVGAGAGNTIYF. The CDR3 DNA reads TGTGCCAGCAGCTTGGTTGGGGCAGGGGCAGGAAACACCATATATTTT.

The J gene is TRBJ1-5, the V gene TRBV4-1, with 11 nucleotides matching TRBD1. The CDR3 covers 17 residues. V gave up 5 bases and J gave up 0 bases; unmatched junction bases: 6. Looked up from germline, CDR1 is MGHRA and CDR2 is YSYEKL. CDR3 in DNA: TGCGCCAGCAGCGCCAGGACAGGGGGCTATAGCAATCAGCCCCAGCATTTT. Translating gives CASSARTGGYSNQPQHF.

The rearrangement uses TRBV19 and TRBJ1-1; no definite D call. The CDR3 runs 13 residues. V was trimmed by 8 bases and J by 0 bases, leaving 10 bases between them. Per germline, CDR1 LNHDA and CDR2 SQIVND (reference sequence). The DNA for the CDR3 is TGTGCCAGTTCCCTGGGAGTGAACACTGAAGCTTTCTTT. This codes for CASSLGVNTEAFF.

The chain combines TRBV27 with TRBJ1-2, with TRBD1 identical over 9 bases. The junction had 9 bases not matched to a gene; V was cut back by 6 bases and J by 7 bases. CDR3 length equals 14 residues. Germline-derived CDR1 and CDR2 are MNHEY and SMNVEV (reference sequence). The CDR3 is CASSLTGGKGGYTF. CDR3 in DNA: TGTGCCAGCAGCCTCACAGGGGGCAAGGGTGGCTACACCTTC.

This clone occurred a few times. This chain connects TRBV7-9 to TRBJ1-1; D may be TRBD1 (5 bases). Germline V gene data show CDR1 as SEHNR and CDR2 as FQNEAQ (reference sequence). CDR3 size: 15 residues. Trimming left V 1 base short and J 2 bases short, with 11 bases between. The CDR3 here is CASSLGGVPNTEAFF. In nucleotides, the CDR3 is TGTGCCAGCAGCTTAGGAGGGGTTCCCAACACTGAAGCTTTCTTT.

The chain links TRBV6-2 or TRBV6-3 to TRBJ1-2; the D is unclear. The CDR3 consists of 13 residues. Trimming shortened V by 6 bases and J by 5 bases, and 13 bases separated the two germline ends. Per germline, CDR1 MNHEY and CDR2 SVGEGT. The CDR3 DNA reads as TGTGCCAGCAGCCGGAAGCTAGGGTATGGCTACACCTTC. Translated, it gives CASSRKLGYGYTF.

This chain links TRBV24-1 with TRBJ1-4; the D is unclear. V lost 3 bases and J lost 8, with 6 bases in between. Looked up from germline, CDR1 is KGHDR and CDR2 is SFDVKD. The CDR3 consists of 12 residues. The CDR3 reads CATSDLGEKLFF. The CDR3 coding sequence is TGTGCCACCAGTGATCTGGGGGAAAAACTGTTTTTT.

The gene calls are TRBV4-1 and TRBJ1-6; D remains unclear. CDR1 and CDR2 (germline): MGHRA, YSYEKL. Trimming cost V 4 bases and J 14 bases, with 18 bases left between them. This CDR3 contains 14 residues. CDR3 bases: TGCGCCAGCAGCCCCGGAACCGGTGGGTTTGCCCTCCACTTT. It yields the protein CASSPGTGGFALHF.

CDR3 residues: CASRDKVSGANVLTF. As DNA, the CDR3 is TGCGCCAGCAGGGATAAGGTCTCTGGGGCCAACGTCCTGACTTTC. The V call is TRBV5-1, the J call TRBJ2-6; unclear D gene. Germline-derived CDR1 and CDR2 are SGHRS and YFSETQ. This CDR3 contains 15 residues. Trimming took 5 bases from V and 0 from J, leaving 9 bases between them.

The J gene is TRBJ1-5, the V gene TRBV16; D is possibly TRBD1 (6 bases). V was clipped by 0 bases and J by 4 bases, with 7 bases between them. The CDR3 length is 14 residues. The germline V gene has CDR1 KGHSY and CDR2 FQNENV. The CDR3 reads CASSQSDSNQPQHF. CDR3 nucleotides: TGTGCCAGCAGCCAATCGGACAGTAATCAGCCCCAGCATTTT.

The chain joins TRBV9 to TRBJ1-6; D gene uncertain. V lost 4 bases and J 5 bases, leaving 13 bases between the germline ends. Per germline, CDR1 SGDLS and CDR2 YYNGEE. CDR3 size: 15 residues. The CDR3 here is CASSPSGGNNSPLHF. The CDR3 DNA sequence: TGTGCCAGCAGCCCATCCGGAGGGAATAATTCACCCCTCCACTTT.

The genes are TRBV7-9 and TRBJ2-7; the D gene is possibly TRBD1 (6 bases). The CDR3 extends over 15 amino acids. The V and J ends lost 3 bases and 0 bases respectively, with 12 bases between them. Germline V lookup: CDR1 SEHNR, CDR2 FQNEAQ (reference sequence). The CDR3, as DNA: TGTGCCAGCAGCTTGATTACAGGGAGCTCCTACGAGCAGTACTTC. It translates to CASSLITGSSYEQYF.

This clone was detected once. The V and J genes are TRBV5-6 and TRBJ2-7; TRBD2 might be the D (6 bases). This CDR3 region has 14 residues. The germline V and J ends were trimmed by 4 bases and 9 bases, with 20 bases remaining between them. Germline V gene data show CDR1 as SGHDT and CDR2 as YYEEEE. CDR3 in DNA: TGTGCCAGCAGCGACGGGACTCATCCTGGAGGGCAGTACTTC. Residues: CASSDGTHPGGQYF. Together with reference TRBV5-6 and TRBJ2-7, the CDR3 gives the full variable domain: DAGVTQSPTHLIKTRGQQVTLRCSPKSGHDTVSWYQQALGQGPQFIFQYYEEEERQRGNFPDRFSGHQFPNYSSELNVNALLLGDSALYLCASSDGTHPGGQYFGPGTRLTVT.

The rearrangement links TRBV9 to TRBJ2-1; 10 bases line up with TRBD2. The CDR3 is 17 amino acids. V was clipped by 2 bases and J by 9 bases; unmatched bases: 14. CDR1 and CDR2 from the germline V gene are SGDLS and YYNGEE. CDR3 loop: CASSVSLLSGRVGEQFF. For the CDR3, the DNA is TGTGCCAGCAGCGTCTCTTTACTAAGCGGGAGGGTCGGTGAGCAGTTCTTC.

The sample holds one count of this clone. The chain links TRBV30 to TRBJ1-2; the D gene is possibly TRBD1 (6 bases). The germline V and J ends were trimmed by 3 bases and 1 base, with 18 bases remaining between them. This CDR3 spans 16 amino acids. The germline V gene has CDR1 GTSNPN and CDR2 SVGIG (reference sequence). The CDR3 is CAWSAQGFKDNYGYTF. As DNA, the CDR3 is TGTGCCTGGAGCGCACAGGGATTTAAAGATAACTATGGCTACACCTTC.

The chain combines TRBV3-1 (or the pseudogene TRBV3-2) with TRBJ2-7; a weak D match, TRBD2 (6 bases). Deletions cut 1 base from V and 4 bases from J, with 14 bases between. Germline assignment: CDR1 LGHDT and CDR2 YNNKEL (reference sequence). The CDR3 totals 15 residues. This CDR3 is CASSQVPSALYEQYF. CDR3 DNA sequence: TGTGCCAGCAGCCAAGTGCCTAGCGCGCTATACGAGCAGTACTTC.

The chain combines TRBV4-3 with TRBJ2-1, with D uncertain. This CDR3 is built from 13 residues. In germline, CDR1 is LGHNA, CDR2 YSLEER. The ends were cut back, 2 bases at V and 13 bases at J, with 15 bases in the middle. CDR3 coding DNA: TGCGCCAGCAGCCAACGGACGGACCTCTTACAGTTCTTC. It codes for CASSQRTDLLQFF.

This chain links TRBV14 with TRBJ2-4; D might be TRBD1 (5 bases). Germline CDR1 SGHDN, CDR2 FVKESK. Trimming shortened V by 4 bases and J by 2 bases, and 9 bases separated the two germline ends. The CDR3 is 14 amino acids. CDR3 in DNA: TGTGCCAGCAGCCCGCGACAGACCAAAAACATTCAGTACTTC. It yields the protein CASSPRQTKNIQYF.

The chain uses TRBV2 and TRBJ1-2; the match to TRBD1 covers 9 bases. The CDR3 sequence is 15 residues long. V gave up 1 base and J gave up 4 bases; unmatched junction bases: 4. CDR1 SNHLY and CDR2 FYNNEI come from the germline V gene. The CDR3 protein is CASSEDRGQFYGYTF. CDR3 nucleotides: TGTGCCAGCAGTGAAGACAGGGGGCAATTCTATGGCTACACCTTC.

The V and J genes are TRBV9 and TRBJ1-6; 7 positions match TRBD1. The CDR3 has 15 residues. The V segment lost 4 bases and the J segment 5 bases; nucleotides outside the gene matches: 6. Germline CDR1 reads SGDLS; CDR2 reads YYNGEE. The CDR3, as DNA: TGTGCCAGCAGCTTTGCCGGGACAGATAATTCACCCCTCCACTTT. Translation gives CASSFAGTDNSPLHF. Complete variable domain (other parts from reference TRBV9 and TRBJ1-6): DSGVTQTPKHLITATGQRVTLRCSPRSGDLSVYWYQQSLDQGLQFLIQYYNGEERAKGNILERFSAQQFPDLHSELNLSSLELGDSALYFCASSFAGTDNSPLHFGNGTRLTVT.